The source of this T cell receptor beta chain is a study of blood T cell repertoires in COVID-19. The data were produced by immunoSEQ multiplex PCR, yet TCRdb's version contains in-frame clones alone and is incomplete. The table records about 75,000 clones, more than 65% of them present only once. From germline, CDR1 is SGHRS and CDR2 YFSETQ. Between the trimmed V and J ends, which lost 0 bases and 10 bases, there was a span of 10 bases. The length of the CDR3 is 12 residues. The source material was peripheral blood. This sequence originates from a woman older than 75 with active or convalescent COVID-19. The V gene is TRBV5-1, the J gene TRBJ1-2, with D tentatively TRBD1 (5 bases). CDR3 sequence reads: CASSLDGGVYTF. The CDR3 bases are TGCGCCAGCAGCTTGGATGGGGGGGTCTACACCTTC.